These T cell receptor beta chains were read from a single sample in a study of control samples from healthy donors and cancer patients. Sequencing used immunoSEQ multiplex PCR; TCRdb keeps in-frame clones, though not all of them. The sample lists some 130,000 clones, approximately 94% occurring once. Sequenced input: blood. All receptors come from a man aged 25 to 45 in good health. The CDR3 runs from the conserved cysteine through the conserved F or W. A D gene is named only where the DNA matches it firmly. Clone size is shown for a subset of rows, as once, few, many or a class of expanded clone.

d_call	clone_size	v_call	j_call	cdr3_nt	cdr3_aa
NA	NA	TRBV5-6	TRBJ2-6	TGTGCCAGCAGCTTGTCAGGGGTTGGGGCCAACGTCCTGACTTTC	CASSLSGVGANVLTF
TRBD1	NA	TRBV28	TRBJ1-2	TGTGCCAGCAGTGTGGCAGGGGGTTATGGCTACACCTTC	CASSVAGGYGYTF
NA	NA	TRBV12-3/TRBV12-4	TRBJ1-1	TGTGCCAGCAGTTTCGGTTCGAACACTGAAGCTTTCTTT	CASSFGSNTEAFF
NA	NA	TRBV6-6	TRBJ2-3	TGTGCCAGCAGTTACCGGGCCCAATCAGATACGCAGTATTTT	CASSYRAQSDTQYF
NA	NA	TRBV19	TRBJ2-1	TGTGCCAGTAGTATCGGGACCCCCGTGGGGAATGAGCAGTTCTTC	CASSIGTPVGNEQFF
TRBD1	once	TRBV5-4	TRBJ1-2	TGTGCCAGCAGCTTGAGGGTGGGGCGTGGGACAGGAGACGCTAACTATGGCTACACCTTC	CASSLRVGRGTGDANYGYTF
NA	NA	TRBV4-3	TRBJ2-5	TGCGCCAGCAGCCGCCTGGGCGGATTCCAAGAGACCCAGTACTTC	CASSRLGGFQETQYF
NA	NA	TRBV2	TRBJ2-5	TGTGCCAGCGGGGGGGACAGGCAAGAGACCCAGTACTTC	CASGGDRQETQYF
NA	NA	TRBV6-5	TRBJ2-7	TGTGCCAGTTATTCCTCTGAAACATCCGAGCAGTACTTC	CASYSSETSEQYF
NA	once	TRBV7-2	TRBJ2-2	TGTGCCAGCAGCTTAAGACAGGCCACCGGGGAGCTGTTTTTT	CASSLRQATGELFF
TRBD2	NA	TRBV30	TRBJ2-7	TGTGCCTGGAGTGTGGGGGGGGGTTACGAGCAGTACTTC	CAWSVGGGYEQYF
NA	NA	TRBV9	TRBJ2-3	TGTGCCAGCAGCGTAGCGCCACAAGATCATACGCAGTATTTT	CASSVAPQDHTQYF
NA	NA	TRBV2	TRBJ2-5	TGTGCCAGCCACGCTAAGCTCGGCCCCTGGGAGACCCAGTACTTC	CASHAKLGPWETQYF
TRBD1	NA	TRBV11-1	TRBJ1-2	TGTGCCAGCAGCCCCGGACAGGTCTATGGCTACACCTTC	CASSPGQVYGYTF
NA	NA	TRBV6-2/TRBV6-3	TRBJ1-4	TGTGCCAGCAGTTCCGTACGTGAAAAACTGTTTTTT	CASSSVREKLFF
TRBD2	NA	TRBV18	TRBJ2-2	TGTGCCAGCTCACCACGGAGACTAGCGGGGGGCCTCGGGGAGCTGTTTTTT	CASSPRRLAGGLGELFF
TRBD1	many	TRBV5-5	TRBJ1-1	TGTGCCAGCGATACAGGGGGGCCTGAAGCTTTCTTT	CASDTGGPEAFF
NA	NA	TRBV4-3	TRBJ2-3	TGCGCCAGCAGCCAAGATCCTCCGGGGGCGGGGGGCACAGATACGCAGTATTTT	CASSQDPPGAGGTDTQYF
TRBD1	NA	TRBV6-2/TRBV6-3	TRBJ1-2	TGTGCCAGCAGTTACCGGGGACAGTCCTATGGGTATGGCTACACCTTC	CASSYRGQSYGYGYTF
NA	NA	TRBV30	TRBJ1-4	TGTGCCTGGAGTGGGGGCAGCTATGAAAAACTGTTTTTT	CAWSGGSYEKLFF
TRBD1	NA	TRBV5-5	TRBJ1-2	TGTGCCAGCAGCTTGGAGGGCCAGGGGGCAGGTGGCTACACCTTC	CASSLEGQGAGGYTF
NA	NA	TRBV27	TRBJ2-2	TGTGCCAGCTCAGCGGGTACGAACACCGGGGAGCTGTTTTTT	CASSAGTNTGELFF
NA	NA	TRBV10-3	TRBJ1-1	TGTGCCATCAGTGAACAGGGCCCTCCTTTTGAGGAAGCTTTCTTT	CAISEQGPPFEEAFF
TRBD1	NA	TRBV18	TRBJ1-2	TGTGCCAGCTCACCCACCTCCGGGACAGGGGGCGTTAAGGATGGCTACACCTTC	CASSPTSGTGGVKDGYTF
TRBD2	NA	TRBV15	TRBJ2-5	TGTGCCACCAGCATCCAGCGGGGTTTGGAGACCCAGTACTTC	CATSIQRGLETQYF
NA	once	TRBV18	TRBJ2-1	TGTGCCAGCTCCCTTATACAGGGTCGGGAGTTCTTC	CASSLIQGREFF
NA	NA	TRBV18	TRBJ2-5	TGTGCCAGCTCACCACCGGCGGGGGTCGAGGGGGACCAAGAGACCCAGTACTTC	CASSPPAGVEGDQETQYF
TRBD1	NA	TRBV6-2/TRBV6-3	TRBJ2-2	TGTGCCAGCAGTGGGACAGGGGAGACCGGGGAGCTGTTTTTT	CASSGTGETGELFF
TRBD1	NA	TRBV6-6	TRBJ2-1	TGTGCCAGCAGCCAAGACAGGGGAGGTGAGCAGTTCTTC	CASSQDRGGEQFF
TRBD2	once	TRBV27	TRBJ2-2	TGTGCCAGCAGTATCCTGGGACTAGCGGGGTCGAACACCGGGGAGCTGTTTTTT	CASSILGLAGSNTGELFF
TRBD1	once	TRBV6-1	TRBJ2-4	TGTGCCAGCAGTGAAGAAAGAACAGGGGTAGCCAAAAACATTCAGTACTTC	CASSEERTGVAKNIQYF
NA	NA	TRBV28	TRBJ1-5	TGTGCCAGCCACCAGGGAGGTTCGCCCAATCAGCCCCAGCATTTT	CASHQGGSPNQPQHF
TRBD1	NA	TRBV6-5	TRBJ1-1	TGTGCCAGCAGTTACCTTCAGGGGGCCGGCTCTGAAGCTTTCTTT	CASSYLQGAGSEAFF
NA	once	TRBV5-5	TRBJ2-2	TGTGCCAGCAACGGACACCTCAACACCGGGGAGCTGTTTTTT	CASNGHLNTGELFF